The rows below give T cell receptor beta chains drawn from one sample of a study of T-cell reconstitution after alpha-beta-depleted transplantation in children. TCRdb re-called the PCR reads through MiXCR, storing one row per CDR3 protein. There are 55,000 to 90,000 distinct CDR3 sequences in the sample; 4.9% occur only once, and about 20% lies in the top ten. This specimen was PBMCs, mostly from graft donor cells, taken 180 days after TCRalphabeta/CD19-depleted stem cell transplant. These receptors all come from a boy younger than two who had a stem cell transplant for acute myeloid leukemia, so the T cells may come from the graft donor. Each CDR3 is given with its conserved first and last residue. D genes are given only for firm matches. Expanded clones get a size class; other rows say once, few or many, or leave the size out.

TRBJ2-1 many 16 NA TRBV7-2 TGTGCCAGCAGCTCCCCCGTGGGGAGCTCCTACAATGAGCAGTTCTTC CASSSPVGSSYNEQFF
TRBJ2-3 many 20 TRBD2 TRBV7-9 TGTGCCAGCAGCTCCCCTCCGCGAGCGGGGGGGACCCCCCGGCAAGATACGCAGTATTTT CASSSPPRAGGTPRQDTQYF
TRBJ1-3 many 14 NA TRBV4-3 TGCGCCAGCAGCCAAGTGAGATTTGGAAACACCATATATTTT CASSQVRFGNTIYF
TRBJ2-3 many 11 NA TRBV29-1 TGCAGCGTTCTAGACAGGGATACGCAGTATTTT CSVLDRDTQYF
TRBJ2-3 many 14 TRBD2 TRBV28 TGTGCCAGCAGGAAGCGGGGTGTCCTATATACGCAGTATTTT CASRKRGVLYTQYF
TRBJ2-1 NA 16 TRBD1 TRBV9 TGTGCCAGCAGCGTAGGACAGGGTTATCCGGGTGGTGAGCAGTTCTTC CASSVGQGYPGGEQFF
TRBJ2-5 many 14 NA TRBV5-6 TGTGCCAGCAGCCCCATGGGCGGCAAAGAGACCCAGTACTTC CASSPMGGKETQYF
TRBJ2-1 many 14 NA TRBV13 TGTGCCAGCAGCCCCCGGAGCCTGTTAGGGGAGCAGTTCTTC CASSPRSLLGEQFF
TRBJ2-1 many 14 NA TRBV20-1 TGCAGTGCTAGAGACTGGGGCCGGTACAATGAGCAGTTCTTC CSARDWGRYNEQFF
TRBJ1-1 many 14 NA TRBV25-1 TGTGCCAGCAGTGAACAGGGGACGGGCACTGAAGCTTTCTTT CASSEQGTGTEAFF
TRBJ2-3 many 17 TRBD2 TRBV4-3 TGCGCCAGCAGCCCCCCAACTAGCGGGGGCCGACGGAGTACGCAGTATTTT CASSPPTSGGRRSTQYF
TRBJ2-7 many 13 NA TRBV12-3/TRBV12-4 TGTGCCAGCACGTCCTCTACCCCCCGCGAGCAGTACTTC CASTSSTPREQYF
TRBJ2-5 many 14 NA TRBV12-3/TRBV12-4 TGTGCCAGCAGTTTTTGGCGCCGGGTAGAGACCCAGTACTTC CASSFWRRVETQYF
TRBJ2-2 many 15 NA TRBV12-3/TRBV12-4 TGTGCCAGCACCCCCGCAGCGGGCTTCACCGGGGAGCTGTTTTTT CASTPAAGFTGELFF